Listed here are 19 T cell receptor beta chains from one sample, sequenced in a study of blood T cells in healthy people across ages. For the second PCR, which ran for about 6 to 11 cycles, a sample-barcoded 5' primer and a J-beta primer mix were used. Using its own MiXCR run on the 5' RACE reads, TCRdb lists one record per CDR3 protein. The sample lists roughly 800,000 distinct CDR3 sequences, roughly 26% occurring once. Separately, the same data were catalogued under a study of T cells of mothers and their children.

The source material was blood. The receptors were sampled from a boy aged 10-17 years in good health.

This clonotype was detected only a few times. A read error may produce the germline difference seen at one junction end. This chain's CDR3 is CGSSPSGATSGNTIYF. CDR3 bases: TGTGGCAGCAGTCCGTCTGGGGCGACCTCTGGAAACACCATATATTTT. V usage is TRBV12-3 or TRBV12-4 and J usage is TRBJ1-3, with a possible D match to TRBD1 (5 bases). CDR3 length: 16 amino acids.

The chain couples TRBV13 to TRBJ1-1; D not resolved. The ends were cut back, 2 bases at V and 2 bases at J, with 6 bases in the middle. The CDR3 covers 13 residues. CDR1 is PRHDT, CDR2 FYEKMQ, per germline (reference sequence). The CDR3 DNA reads as TGTGCCAGCAGCTTACGGTTCAACACTGAAGCTTTCTTT. This codes for CASSLRFNTEAFF. Full variable domain (remainder filled in from reference TRBV13 and TRBJ1-1): AAGVIQSPRHLIKEKRETATLKCYPIPRHDTVYWYQQGPGQDPQFLISFYEKMQSDKGSIPDRFSAQQFSDYHSELNMSSLELGDSALYFCASSLRFNTEAFFGQGTRLTVV.

This chain uses TRBV10-3 with TRBJ2-5; D assignment may be TRBD1 or TRBD2 (5 bases each). The J call could be wrong; TRBJ2-7 is a better fit for the DNA end. This CDR3 has 14 residues. Germline assignment: CDR1 ENHRY and CDR2 SYGVKD. DNA of the CDR3: TGTGCCATCAGTGGGGAGAGACAGACCTACGAGCAGTACTTC. Amino acid sequence: CAISGERQTYEQYF.

In its sample, this clonotype was seen many times. The J gene is TRBJ2-5, the V gene TRBV3-2; the table calls TRBD1, which could not be checked here. TRBV3-2 is a known pseudogene. The CDR3 is made up of 13 amino acids. The CDR3, as DNA: TGTGCCAGCAGTTGGGGACAGCAAGAGACCCAGTACTTC. Translated: CASSWGQQETQYF.

The chain combines TRBV27 with TRBJ2-5; D not resolved. CDR1 is MNHEY, CDR2 SMNVEV, per germline (reference sequence). The CDR3 contains 14 residues. Between the trimmed V and J ends, which lost 5 bases and 6 bases, there was a span of 16 bases. The CDR3 sequence: CASSSLTPRKTQYF. The CDR3 DNA reads as TGTGCCAGCAGTAGCCTCACCCCTAGGAAGACCCAGTACTTC.

The chain couples TRBV19 to TRBJ2-4; D might be TRBD1 (6 bases). The CDR3 extends over 14 amino acids. Deletions cut 4 bases from V and 3 bases from J, with 10 bases between. Germline lookup yields CDR1 LNHDA and CDR2 SQIVND (reference sequence). The CDR3 nucleotides read TGTGCCAGTAGTACGGACAGAAGCAAAAACATTCAGTACTTC. Translating gives CASSTDRSKNIQYF.

V and J are TRBV15 and TRBJ2-5; tentatively, D is TRBD1 (6 bases). V lost 5 bases, J lost 0 bases, and 10 bases lay in between. Germline lookup yields CDR1 LNHNV and CDR2 YYDKDF (reference sequence). The CDR3 consists of 14 residues. The CDR3 DNA reads as TGTGCCACCAGCGGGGACACCTACCAAGAGACCCAGTACTTC. The encoded protein is CATSGDTYQETQYF.

This clonotype turned up a few times. V is TRBV5-1 and J is TRBJ1-1, with TRBD1 identical over 7 bases. Trimming took 0 bases from V and 6 from J; bases not matched to a gene: 8. Germline-derived CDR1 and CDR2 are SGHRS and YFSETQ. The CDR3 is 15 amino acids. The CDR3 DNA is TGCGCCAGCAGCTTGGAGGGGGCGCAAGGGGCTGAAGCTTTCTTT. Its protein is CASSLEGAQGAEAFF.

CDR3 loop: CAWGTGIATEAFF. The CDR3 coding sequence is TGTGCCTGGGGTACAGGGATAGCGACTGAAGCTTTCTTT. The V and J genes are TRBV30 and TRBJ1-1; tentatively, D is TRBD1 (6 bases). Germline CDR1 is GTSNPN and CDR2 is SVGIG (reference sequence). CDR3 length equals 13 residues. Trimming left V 5 bases short and J 5 bases short, with 15 bases between.

The chain combines TRBV2 with TRBJ1-1, with 9 bases fitting TRBD1. The CDR3 has 16 amino acids. Germline trimming cut 1 base from V and 3 bases from J; bases unmatched to any gene: 6. The germline V gene has CDR1 SNHLY and CDR2 FYNNEI. The CDR3 loop is CASSEGTGGVDTEAFF. The CDR3 DNA reads TGTGCCAGCAGTGAAGGCACAGGGGGCGTTGACACTGAAGCTTTCTTT. The full variable domain, in which reference TRBV2 and TRBJ1-1 provide the parts outside the CDR3, is EPEVTQTPSHQVTQMGQEVILRCVPISNHLYFYWYRQILGQKVEFLVSFYNNEISEKSEIFDDQFSVERPDGSNFTLKIRSTKLEDSAMYFCASSEGTGGVDTEAFFGQGTRLTVV.

This clonotype has just a few counts. The genes are TRBV12-3 or TRBV12-4 and TRBJ1-2, with 7 bases aligning to TRBD1. J gave up 6 bases and V 3 bases, and 7 bases lay outside the gene matches. This CDR3 has 14 amino acids. The CDR3 region is CASSFEDRAHGYTF. CDR3 DNA: TGTGCCAGCAGTTTTGAAGACAGGGCCCATGGCTACACCTTC.

In this sample, this clonotype turned up a few times. The V call is TRBV9, the J call TRBJ2-7; the match to TRBD2 covers 7 bases. This CDR3 region has 15 residues. Unmatched junction bases numbered 12, after V lost 4 bases and J lost 5 bases. From germline, CDR1 is SGDLS and CDR2 YYNGEE. The CDR3 nucleotides read TGTGCCAGCAGCCCCCGGAGGGGCGGGGGAGACGAGCAGTACTTC. It encodes CASSPRRGGGDEQYF.

The chain couples TRBV3-1 to TRBJ1-2; tentative D call: TRBD1 (6 bases). The germline CDR1 and CDR2 sequences are LGHDT and YNNKEL (reference sequence). The CDR3 spans 14 residues. V dropped 0 bases and J dropped 7 bases, with 12 bases sitting between them. The CDR3 here is CASSQDAGDCGYTF. The DNA of the CDR3 is TGTGCCAGCAGCCAAGATGCAGGGGATTGTGGCTACACCTTC.

This clonotype appeared a few times. The chain uses TRBV6-5 and TRBJ2-7; tentative D call: TRBD2 (6 bases). CDR1 MNHEY and CDR2 SVGAGI come from the germline V gene. V was clipped by 5 bases and J by 7 bases, with 18 bases between them. The CDR3 runs 14 residues. CDR3 nucleotides: TGTGCCAGCAGTAAGGGGACTTCCCGTGGGGAGCAGTACTTC. Translated, it gives CASSKGTSRGEQYF.

This clonotype has only a few counts. This chain joins TRBV20-1 and TRBJ2-3; 9 bases match TRBD2. CDR1 DFQATT and CDR2 SNEGSKA come from the germline V gene (reference sequence). V was clipped by 0 bases and J by 0 bases; unmatched bases: 7. The CDR3 spans 17 residues. CDR3 coding DNA: TGCAGTGCTAGAGATAGCGGCCTAGCGGGGAGCACAGATACGCAGTATTTT. It is translated as CSARDSGLAGSTDTQYF.

This clonotype was seen more than once but under ten times. This sequence joins TRBV9 and TRBJ1-4; a possible D gene is TRBD1 (5 bases). Deletions cut 0 bases from V and 6 bases from J, with 21 bases between. CDR3 size: 18 residues. Germline V gene lookup returns CDR1 SGDLS and CDR2 YYNGEE. CDR3 residues: CASSVAEAGLRVDEKLFF. The CDR3 region has the DNA TGTGCCAGCAGCGTAGCAGAGGCAGGGCTACGGGTCGATGAAAAACTGTTTTTT.

The DNA for the CDR3 is TGTGCCACCAGTGACCAGGGAGTAACAGATACGCAGTATTTT. Translated, it gives CATSDQGVTDTQYF. The rearrangement uses TRBV24-1 and TRBJ2-3; D tentatively reads TRBD1 or TRBD2 (5 bases each). Between the trimmed V and J ends, which lost 4 bases and 3 bases, there was a span of 10 bases. Per the germline V gene, CDR1 is KGHDR and CDR2 is SFDVKD. The CDR3 contains 14 residues.

This clonotype has more than one count but fewer than ten. The chain is built from TRBV20-1 and TRBJ2-2, with TRBD2 identical over 7 bases. V was pared by 3 bases and J by 3 bases, with 10 bases of the junction left unmatched. The CDR3 has 16 residues. The germline gives CDR1 DFQATT, CDR2 SNEGSKA (reference sequence). CDR3 sequence reads: CSASRSRGTYTGELFF. Written as DNA, the CDR3 is TGCAGTGCTAGTAGGTCGCGGGGGACCTACACCGGGGAGCTGTTTTTT.

The V call is TRBV20-1, the J call TRBJ2-3; 9 bases are a match to TRBD2. J was trimmed by 3 bases and V by 7 bases; bases with no gene match: 8. Germline CDR1 is DFQATT and CDR2 is SNEGSKA (reference sequence). CDR3 length: 14 residues. The CDR3 here is CSVLSGGTTDTQYF. For the CDR3, the DNA is TGCAGTGTTCTAAGCGGGGGGACAACAGATACGCAGTATTTT.